Listed below are T cell receptor beta chains from one sample, sequenced in a study of blood T cell repertoires in COVID-19. Assay used: immunoSEQ multiplex PCR; TCRdb lists only in-frame clones, some missing. The sample lists under 40,000 clones, around 73% occurring once. The sequenced sample was peripheral blood. The receptors derive from an older woman with acute or convalescent COVID-19. Both conserved end residues are part of each CDR3. D genes are given only for firm matches. Size is omitted from some rows. Given values are once, few, many or a class for expanded clones.

j_call clone_size d_call v_call cdr3_nt cdr3_aa
TRBJ2-3 . . TRBV7-9 TGTGCCAGCAGCTCTCAGGGGGGTAACACAGATACGCAGTATTTT CASSSQGGNTDTQYF
TRBJ1-4 . . TRBV30 TGTGCCTGGAGTGTAGGCGGGGGGCTGTATGAAAAACTGTTTTTT CAWSVGGGLYEKLFF
TRBJ2-3 . . TRBV2 TGTGCCAGCAGTGACCCTAGCTCAGCCCGCACAGATACGCAGTATTTT CASSDPSSARTDTQYF
TRBJ2-3 . TRBD1 TRBV19 TGTGCCAGTAGTCCAGACAGGGGTCGCACAGATACGCAGTATTTT CASSPDRGRTDTQYF
TRBJ1-6 . . TRBV27 TGTGCCAGCAGTCCCTCAGGACAGCGGGGTTCACCCCTCCACTTT CASSPSGQRGSPLHF
TRBJ1-5 . TRBD1 TRBV6-5 TGTGCCAGCAGCCCCGACAGGGGGAATCAGCCCCAGCATTTT CASSPDRGNQPQHF
TRBJ1-2 . . TRBV9 TGTGCCAGCAGCGTAGTAGACAGCCCATCTTCTAACTATGGCTACACCTTC CASSVVDSPSSNYGYTF
TRBJ1-2 . . TRBV19 TGTGCCAGTAGTATAAGGAGTCGTGGCTACACCTTC CASSIRSRGYTF
TRBJ2-2 . TRBD2 TRBV5-8 TGTGCCAGCAGCTCTCGGACTAGATGGGACACCGGGGAGCTGTTTTTT CASSSRTRWDTGELFF
TRBJ1-1 . . TRBV11-2 TGTGCCAGCAGCTTAGCGGCTGAAGCTTTCTTT CASSLAAEAFF
TRBJ1-4 . . TRBV6-1 TGTGCCAGCAGTGATGGACAGAATGAAAAACTGTTTTTT CASSDGQNEKLFF
TRBJ1-5 . . TRBV3-1/TRBV3-2 TGTGCCAGCAGCCAAGGGCGGGGGCAGCCCCAGCATTTT CASSQGRGQPQHF
TRBJ1-6 . . TRBV12-3/TRBV12-4 TGTGCCAGCACTCCTGGGGGGTCACCCCTCCACTTT CASTPGGSPLHF
TRBJ2-1 . TRBD2 TRBV4-2 TGTGCCAGCAGCCAAGATTTGAGCGGGGGGCTCGAGGATGAGCAGTTCTTC CASSQDLSGGLEDEQFF
TRBJ2-5 . . TRBV9 TGTGCCAGCAGCTCTTCCCCCAGGGAGGAAAAGACCCAGTACTTC CASSSSPREEKTQYF
TRBJ1-5 once TRBD1 TRBV30 TGTGCCTGGAGTGTGTCAGACAGGGGAGTCAAGCCCCAGCATTTT CAWSVSDRGVKPQHF
TRBJ1-4 . TRBD1 TRBV30 TGTGCCTGGAGTATCGGGACAGGGGAAAAACTGTTTTTT CAWSIGTGEKLFF
TRBJ2-7 . . TRBV6-5 TGTGCCAGCAGGGAGGACCCCGCGAGGGAGCAGTACTTC CASREDPAREQYF
TRBJ2-5 . TRBD1 TRBV2 TGTGCCAGCAGTAAGGGGGCGCGGGAGACCCAGTACTTC CASSKGARETQYF
TRBJ2-1 . TRBD2 TRBV5-1 TGCGCCAGCAGCCTCGGGCTAGCGGGGTACAATGAGCAGTTCTTC CASSLGLAGYNEQFF
TRBJ2-5 once . TRBV27 TGTGCCAGCAGTTTAACAGGTCGGGAGACCCAGTACTTC CASSLTGRETQYF
TRBJ1-1 . TRBD1 TRBV2 TGTGCCAGCAGTGAATTCGGTTCCGGGACAGGGGAGTTCCCTGAAGCTTTCTTT CASSEFGSGTGEFPEAFF
TRBJ1-3 . . TRBV6-1 TGTGCCAGCAGTGAATTTGTCACAGGACCATCTGGAAACACCATATATTTT CASSEFVTGPSGNTIYF